The clone carrying this T cell receptor (beta chain) was observed a handful of times. Then a second PCR, running roughly 6 to 12 cycles, was carried out with a sample-barcoded 5' primer and a J-beta primer mix. A template-switch adaptor that had 12 random nucleotides put a tag on each cDNA molecule. TCRdb re-analysed the 5' RACE reads in MiXCR, keeping a single row per CDR3 protein. Of 910,000 or so distinct CDR3 sequences in the sample, roughly 50% were seen once. The source of the sample is a study of blood T cells in healthy people across ages. The donors, aged about 6 to 95, were healthy Caucasians from Russia. Germline assignment: CDR1 SNHLY and CDR2 FYNNEI. V was shortened by 8 bases and J by 14 bases, with 22 bases between the two germline ends. The length of the CDR3 is 13 residues.

Sequenced material: blood. This receptor was obtained from a woman in her sixties in good health. The chain uses TRBV2 and TRBJ2-1; D is perhaps TRBD1 (6 bases). The CDR3 sequence is CASHHDRTASEFF. CDR3 nucleotides: TGTGCCAGCCACCACGACAGGACGGCATCGGAGTTCTTC.